The next 31 T cell receptor beta chains were all read from a single sample in a study of lymphopenia after photon versus proton radiotherapy. Produced via immunoSEQ multiplex PCR; TCRdb's table is partial and in-frame only. The sample includes 25,000 to 35,000 clones, more than 75% of them seen just once. The specimen was peripheral blood, collected from a patient treated with proton-based radiotherapy. The receptors come from a woman aged 55-70 years with cholangiocarcinoma. Some clones in this sample may be carry-over from other donors' samples.

The V gene is TRBV2, the J gene TRBJ1-3, with a tentative D call TRBD1 (6 bases). The CDR3 length is 14 residues. Trimming removed 7 bases at V and 1 base at J, with 11 bases between. Germline V lookup: CDR1 SNHLY, CDR2 FYNNEI. The CDR3 coding sequence is TGTGCCAGCACCACAGGGCTTTCTGGAAACACCATATATTTT. Translating gives CASTTGLSGNTIYF.

J is TRBJ1-1 and V is TRBV7-2, with 7 positions matching TRBD1. The J segment lost 9 bases and the V segment lost 5 bases, leaving 6 bases of the junction unmatched. The CDR3 runs 12 residues. Germline loops: CDR1 SGHTA, CDR2 FQGNSA. Here the CDR3 DNA reads TGTGCCAGCAGCGGACAACAGGGGAAAGCTTTCTTT. Its translation is CASSGQQGKAFF.

This rearrangement joins TRBV20-1 to TRBJ2-5; no reliable D call. Germline V gene lookup returns CDR1 DFQATT and CDR2 SNEGSKA (reference sequence). Trimming pared 1 base from V and 4 bases from J, leaving 4 bases between. This CDR3 contains 11 residues. The CDR3 nucleotides are TGCAGTGCTAGAGCCCTAGAGACCCAGTACTTC. It yields the protein CSARALETQYF.

This chain connects TRBV5-6 to TRBJ1-2, with 8 bases lining up with TRBD1. The CDR3 extends over 15 amino acids. V shed 4 bases, J shed 4 bases, and the junction held 9 bases outside the gene matches. Germline V gene data show CDR1 as SGHDT and CDR2 as YYEEEE. The CDR3 here is CASSKAGQAGYGYTF. The CDR3 DNA reads TGTGCCAGCAGCAAGGCGGGACAGGCCGGCTATGGCTACACCTTC.

The V gene is TRBV27, the J gene TRBJ2-1; 8 bases match TRBD1. Germline lookup yields CDR1 MNHEY and CDR2 SMNVEV (reference sequence). The CDR3 sequence is 15 residues long. The J segment lost 3 bases and the V segment lost 3 bases, leaving 4 bases of the junction unmatched. In DNA, the CDR3 is TGTGCCAGCAGTTTGGGCAGGGGGCTCTACAATGAGCAGTTCTTC. Translated: CASSLGRGLYNEQFF.

This chain connects TRBV10-2 to TRBJ1-6; D not resolved. The CDR3 extends over 13 amino acids. CDR1 is WSHSY, CDR2 SAAADI, per germline. V dropped 3 bases and J dropped 8 bases, with 8 bases sitting between them. The DNA for the CDR3 is TGCGCCAGCAGTGACAGGCCCGATTCACCCCTCCACTTT. Protein sequence: CASSDRPDSPLHF.

The CDR3 here is CASSSGQTRFF. CDR3 DNA: TGTGCCAGCAGCTCGGGACAAACCCGATTCTTC. This chain uses TRBV7-2 with TRBJ2-1; D may be TRBD1 (6 bases). This CDR3 spans 11 amino acids. V gave up 4 bases and J gave up 16 bases, with 14 bases separating them. Looked up from germline, CDR1 is SGHTA and CDR2 is FQGNSA.

This clone showed up just a few times. The chain links TRBV9 to TRBJ2-5, with unresolved D. Germline V gene sequence: CDR1 SGDLS, CDR2 YYNGEE. CDR3 size: 13 residues. The V end lost 4 bases, the J end lost 4 bases, and 11 bases lay between the germline ends. The CDR3 region is CASSRSEGETQYF. CDR3 sequence (DNA): TGTGCCAGCAGCAGGTCGGAAGGAGAGACCCAGTACTTC.

This chain uses TRBV5-1 with TRBJ2-5, with 7 nucleotides matching TRBD2. This CDR3 region has 14 residues. V was clipped by 5 bases and J by 5 bases; unmatched bases: 9. Germline CDR1 SGHRS, CDR2 YFSETQ. The chain's CDR3 is CASSYAGEWETQYF. CDR3 sequence (DNA): TGCGCCAGCAGTTATGCGGGAGAATGGGAGACCCAGTACTTC.

The chain carries TRBV21-1 and TRBJ2-7; TRBD2 is taken as the D call from the table, unchecked against the DNA. TRBV21-1 is given as a pseudogene. The CDR3 runs 18 residues. In DNA, the CDR3 is TGTGCCAGCAGCAAACGCTTCCAACTAGCGGGAGATGCATACGAGCAGTACTTC. The encoded protein is CASSKRFQLAGDAYEQYF.

This sequence joins TRBV10-3 and TRBJ2-5, with 9 nucleotides matching TRBD2. V lost 0 bases, J lost 4 bases, and 0 bases stayed unmatched. This CDR3 has 14 amino acids. Germline loops: CDR1 ENHRY, CDR2 SYGVKD. The CDR3 bases are TGTGCCATCAGTGAGTCTAGCGGGGGAGAGACCCAGTACTTC. Amino acid sequence: CAISESSGGETQYF.

The V gene is TRBV10-1, the J gene TRBJ2-6; D tentatively reads TRBD1 or TRBD2 (6 bases each). The length of the CDR3 is 15 residues. Between the trimmed V and J ends, which lost 11 bases and 2 bases, there was a span of 16 bases. CDR1 is WNHNN and CDR2 is SYGVQD in the germline V gene (reference sequence). CDR3 nucleotide sequence: TGCGCCGTCTGGAGGGGGTCCCCTGGGGCCAACGTCCTGACTTTC. As protein: CAVWRGSPGANVLTF.

The chain joins TRBV27 to TRBJ1-6; D uncertain. Trimming pared 3 bases from V and 6 bases from J, leaving 6 bases between. Germline CDR1 reads MNHEY; CDR2 reads SMNVEV (reference sequence). The CDR3 spans 13 residues. DNA for the CDR3: TGTGCCAGCAGTTTGAGGCGTAATTCACCCCTCCACTTT. This encodes CASSLRRNSPLHF.

The rearrangement joins TRBV11-2 to TRBJ2-3; D is unclear. The CDR3 is 15 amino acids. V lost 1 base to trimming and J lost 2 bases, with 10 bases between them. Germline V gene data show CDR1 as SGHAT and CDR2 as FQNNGV. CDR3 sequence: CASSLARANTDTQYF. The CDR3 DNA follows: TGTGCCAGCAGCTTAGCCCGGGCCAACACAGATACGCAGTATTTT.

This clone is medium-sized in the sample. This chain connects TRBV2 to TRBJ1-1; no clear D gene. The CDR3 has 11 residues. Germline V gene lookup returns CDR1 SNHLY and CDR2 FYNNEI. V was clipped by 3 bases and J by 6 bases, with 5 bases between them. The CDR3 bases are TGTGCCAGCAGTGATGCAGCTGAAGCTTTCTTT. Translating it yields CASSDAAEAFF.

Worth noting for this clone: Other nucleotide sequences from this sample produce the same CDR3. This chain connects TRBV18 to TRBJ2-5; 8 bases line up with TRBD1. The J segment lost 4 bases and the V segment lost 3 bases, leaving 1 base of the junction unmatched. Looked up from germline, CDR1 is KGHSH and CDR2 is LQKENI. CDR3 length: 13 amino acids. In nucleotides, the CDR3 is TGTGCCAGCTCACCCGGACAGGGAGAGACCCAGTACTTC. It codes for CASSPGQGETQYF.

The chain recombines TRBV19 with TRBJ2-1; 10 bases match TRBD2. The germline V gene encodes CDR1 LNHDA and CDR2 SQIVND (reference sequence). V was clipped by 7 bases and J by 6 bases; unmatched bases: 18. The CDR3 length is 18 residues. The CDR3 nucleotides read TGTGCCAGTAATCGTGTCAGCGGGGGGGCTAGTGGTGGCAATGAGCAGTTCTTC. Translated, it gives CASNRVSGGASGGNEQFF.

A word on this clone: Other DNA sequences in the sample encode the same CDR3. The chain is built from TRBV5-1 and TRBJ2-6, with 8 bases matching TRBD1. This CDR3 is 16 amino acids long. The V and J ends lost 0 bases and 1 base, in that order; junction bases with no gene match: 0. Per the germline V gene, CDR1 is SGHRS and CDR2 is YFSETQ. This CDR3 is CASSLGTGSGANVLTF. CDR3 DNA: TGCGCCAGCAGCTTGGGGACAGGGTCTGGGGCCAACGTCCTGACTTTC.

This clone was seen a single time. The genes are TRBV19 and TRBJ1-4; D is undetermined. V dropped 0 bases and J dropped 4 bases, with 18 bases sitting between them. Germline V lookup: CDR1 LNHDA, CDR2 SQIVND (reference sequence). This CDR3 is built from 18 residues. Here the CDR3 reads CASSIDRTSTASNEKLFF. Written as DNA, the CDR3 is TGTGCCAGTAGTATAGATCGCACCTCCACCGCAAGTAATGAAAAACTGTTTTTT.

The chain couples TRBV7-2 to TRBJ2-3; TRBD2 aligns across 8 bases. The CDR3 runs 13 residues. Germline values: CDR1 SGHTA, CDR2 FQGNSA. The J segment lost 4 bases and the V segment lost 3 bases, leaving 0 bases of the junction unmatched. The CDR3 coding sequence is TGTGCCAGCAGCTTCGGGGGGGCAGATACGCAGTATTTT. Residues: CASSFGGADTQYF.

The rearrangement links TRBV6-6 to TRBJ2-1; 7 bases fit TRBD1. CDR3 length equals 13 residues. V was pared by 6 bases and J by 7 bases, with 6 bases of the junction left unmatched. Germline loops: CDR1 MNHNY, CDR2 SVGAGI (reference sequence). CDR3 protein: CASRGQARNEQFF. CDR3 nucleotide sequence: TGTGCCAGCAGAGGACAGGCGAGGAATGAGCAGTTCTTC.

This chain links TRBV2 with TRBJ2-5, with TRBD2 identical over 7 bases. Germline V gene sequence: CDR1 SNHLY, CDR2 FYNNEI. J lost 4 bases, V lost 8 bases, and 4 bases had no gene match. This CDR3 region has 12 residues. This chain's CDR3 is CASGGVRETQYF. Written as DNA, the CDR3 is TGTGCCAGCGGGGGGGTCAGAGAGACCCAGTACTTC. The complete variable domain, with remaining parts taken from reference TRBV2 and TRBJ2-5, reads EPEVTQTPSHQVTQMGQEVILRCVPISNHLYFYWYRQILGQKVEFLVSFYNNEISEKSEIFDDQFSVERPDGSNFTLKIRSTKLEDSAMYFCASGGVRETQYFGPGTRLLVL.

This rearrangement joins TRBV7-8 to TRBJ1-6; TRBD1 aligns across 7 bases. Looked up from germline, CDR1 is SGHVS and CDR2 is FQNEAQ. This CDR3 is built from 15 residues. V lost 4 bases, J lost 14 bases, and 14 bases stayed unmatched. The CDR3 nucleotides read TGTGCCAGCAGCTCCTTGACAGGGAATATGTTAGCCCTCCACTTT. This gives the protein CASSSLTGNMLALHF.

The chain links TRBV5-1 to TRBJ2-1; D perhaps matches TRBD2 (5 bases). Trimming removed 4 bases from V and 3 bases from J, with 8 bases in between. Germline-derived CDR1 and CDR2 are SGHRS and YFSETQ. This CDR3 region has 13 residues. CDR3 sequence reads: CASSAGDYNEQFF. CDR3 DNA sequence: TGCGCCAGCAGCGCCGGGGACTACAATGAGCAGTTCTTC.

The chain couples TRBV11-2 to TRBJ2-2; 12 bases align to TRBD2. The CDR3 covers 16 residues. The V and J ends lost 5 bases and 3 bases, in that order; junction bases with no gene match: 4. In germline, CDR1 is SGHAT, CDR2 FQNNGV. Here the CDR3 DNA reads TGTGCCAGCAGCGTACTAGCGGGGGGTTACACCGGGGAGCTGTTTTTT. Amino acids: CASSVLAGGYTGELFF.

This clone has a single count. V usage is TRBV30 and J usage is TRBJ1-3; D call uncertain. CDR3 length: 15 residues. Germline assignment: CDR1 GTSNPN and CDR2 SVGIG (reference sequence). With 0 bases removed from V and 0 bases from J, the gap between germline ends came to 9 bases. The CDR3 DNA reads TGTGCCTGGAGTGTACCGGGCCGCTCTGGAAACACCATATATTTT. It is translated as CAWSVPGRSGNTIYF.

The rearrangement links TRBV6-5 to TRBJ1-5; D unresolved. Germline-derived CDR1 and CDR2 are MNHEY and SVGAGI. Trimming removed 6 bases from V and 1 base from J, with 13 bases in between. This CDR3 has 15 residues. The CDR3 loop reads CASSRRGGSNQPQHF. The CDR3 DNA sequence: TGTGCCAGCAGCCGGCGGGGAGGCAGCAATCAGCCCCAGCATTTT.

The V call is TRBV29-1, the J call TRBJ2-3, with TRBD2 as a possible D gene (5 bases). The CDR3 consists of 10 residues. V lost 4 bases, J lost 8 bases, and 7 bases lay in between. The germline V gene has CDR1 SQVTM and CDR2 ANQGSEA. CDR3 coding DNA: TGCAGCGTTGTCCGGGGTACGCAGTATTTT. It is translated as CSVVRGTQYF.

This chain uses TRBV18 with TRBJ1-1; 8 bases agree with TRBD1. V trimming: 1 base; J trimming: 4 bases; junction bases outside the gene matches: 2. This CDR3 has 14 amino acids. Per the germline V gene, CDR1 is KGHSH and CDR2 is LQKENI. In nucleotides, the CDR3 is TGTGCCAGCTCACCACGGACAGGGTTCACTGAAGCTTTCTTT. Translated: CASSPRTGFTEAFF.

This sequence joins TRBV27 and TRBJ1-4, with D tentatively TRBD1 (6 bases). This CDR3 is built from 17 residues. Per germline, CDR1 MNHEY and CDR2 SMNVEV (reference sequence). The V end was cut by 0 bases, the J end by 10 bases, with 21 bases between. As DNA, the CDR3 is TGTGCCAGCAGTTTATCGATGGTACAGGGTGCCCCGGGAAAACTGTTTTTT. Translating gives CASSLSMVQGAPGKLFF.

CDR3 protein: CASSEGSSYNEQFF. In DNA form, the CDR3 reads TGCGCCAGCAGCGAGGGGAGCTCCTACAATGAGCAGTTCTTC. The genes are TRBV5-1 and TRBJ2-1; D is possibly TRBD1 or TRBD2 (5 bases each). The ends were cut back, 4 bases at V and 0 bases at J, with 8 bases in the middle. Germline V CDR1 and CDR2: SGHRS, YFSETQ. This CDR3 comprises 14 residues. The variable domain in full, with the rest retrieved from reference TRBV5-1 and TRBJ2-1, is KAGVTQTPRYLIKTRGQQVTLSCSPISGHRSVSWYQQTPGQGLQFLFEYFSETQRNKGNFPGRFSGRQFSNSRSEMNVSTLELGDSALYLCASSEGSSYNEQFFGPGTRLTVL.